This T cell receptor (beta chain) was identified during a study of blood T cell repertoires in COVID-19. Original processing notes: Cell counts per sample came from amplifying reference gene primers. The table came from immunoSEQ multiplex PCR; TCRdb's copy has only in-frame clones and leaves some out. V and J calls and clone size are copied from that table; D and trimming were computed from the DNA. The repertoire holds about 400,000 clones, with around 90% as singletons. To note about this clone: At one end, the junction sequence differs from germline, possibly due to a read error.

The CDR3 contains 16 residues. Germline V gene sequence: CDR1 SGHKS, CDR2 YYEKEE (reference sequence). The sample was peripheral blood. The source is a human donor in a cohort sampled during active COVID-19. The chain combines TRBV5-5 with TRBJ2-7; TRBD2 is a possible D gene (7 bases). CDR3 protein: CARSRTGGGGPYEQYF. DNA for the CDR3: TGTGCCCGCAGCCGAACGGGGGGCGGGGGTCCCTACGAGCAGTACTTC.